The 9 T cell receptor beta chains in this list originate from one sample, sequenced in a study of blood T cell repertoires in COVID-19. Using immunoSEQ multiplex PCR, the repertoire was profiled, and TCRdb retains in-frame clones only, with some absent. Among tens of thousands of clones, roughly 84% were seen once, and the ten largest hold around 4%. Sample: peripheral blood. These receptors came from a man aged 45-65 years with acute or convalescent COVID-19.

The chain employs TRBV27 and TRBJ1-4; 7 bases are a match to TRBD1. Germline V CDR1 and CDR2: MNHEY, SMNVEV (reference sequence). CDR3 length equals 15 residues. Trimming removed 6 bases from V and 4 bases from J; junction bases left unmatched: 8. The DNA of the CDR3 is TGTGCCAGCAGCCGGGGACAGCTATTTAATGAAAAACTGTTTTTT. Protein sequence: CASSRGQLFNEKLFF. The variable domain in full, completed from reference TRBV27 and TRBJ1-4, reads EAQVTQNPRYLITVTGKKLTVTCSQNMNHEYMSWYRQDPGLGLRQIYYSMNVEVTDKGDVPEGYKVSRKEKRNFPLILESPSPNQTSLYFCASSRGQLFNEKLFFGSGTQLSVL.

This clone has more than one count but fewer than ten. V gene TRBV23-1 combines with J gene TRBJ1-5, with D unclear. TRBV23-1 is annotated as an ORF whose role is uncertain. The CDR3 is 13 amino acids. With 8 bases removed from V and 7 bases from J, the gap between germline ends came to 15 bases. In nucleotides, the CDR3 is TGCGCCAGCGGCCACGGGGTGGGGCAGCCCCAGCATTTT. Amino acid sequence: CASGHGVGQPQHF.

The DNA of the CDR3 is TGTGCCATCAGTGAGTTGTGGGCAGGGGAGACTTTGAGAGGTCCTAACTATGGCTACACCTTC. It is translated as CAISELWAGETLRGPNYGYTF. This chain uses TRBV10-3 with TRBJ1-2; TRBD1 is a possible D gene (6 bases). The CDR3 totals 21 residues. CDR1 is ENHRY and CDR2 is SYGVKD in the germline V gene. V shed 1 base and J shed 0 bases, with 27 bases lying between them.

The chain uses TRBV9 and TRBJ1-1; TRBD1 aligns across 7 bases. V shed 2 bases, J shed 0 bases, and the junction held 10 bases outside the gene matches. Germline V gene lookup returns CDR1 SGDLS and CDR2 YYNGEE. The CDR3 is 17 amino acids. CDR3 amino acids: CASSVGKGQTMNTEAFF. The CDR3, as DNA: TGTGCCAGCAGCGTCGGTAAGGGACAGACCATGAACACTGAAGCTTTCTTT.

The rearrangement links TRBV10-3 to TRBJ2-2; 8 positions agree with TRBD2. Germline values: CDR1 ENHRY, CDR2 SYGVKD. V trimming: 11 bases; J trimming: 1 base; junction bases outside the gene matches: 9. The CDR3 consists of 15 residues. The CDR3 DNA reads as TGTGCCTCCGGGGGGGACGACAAGAACACCGGGGAGCTGTTTTTT. Its protein product is CASGGDDKNTGELFF.

This chain uses TRBV6-5 with TRBJ1-2, with D unclear. The CDR3 runs to 14 residues. From germline, CDR1 is MNHEY and CDR2 SVGAGI. Trimming removed 9 bases at V and 4 bases at J, with 18 bases between. The CDR3 loop reads CASNPADRPYGYTF. The CDR3 nucleotides read TGTGCCAGTAACCCGGCGGATCGACCCTATGGCTACACCTTC.

The rearrangement links TRBV5-1 to TRBJ2-7, with 8 positions matching TRBD1. The V gene's germline CDR1 is SGHRS and CDR2 YFSETQ. V lost 2 bases to trimming and J lost 2 bases; unmatched junction nucleotides: 9. The CDR3 has 16 amino acids. This chain's CDR3 is CASSFPDGQGPYEQYF. The DNA of the CDR3 is TGCGCCAGCAGCTTCCCCGACGGACAGGGTCCCTACGAGCAGTACTTC.

This CDR3 reads CASNLDMRGTQYF. The DNA of the CDR3 is TGTGCCAGCAACTTGGACATGCGTGGGACGCAGTATTTT. The J gene is TRBJ2-3, the V gene TRBV14; D may be TRBD1 (5 bases). V lost 7 bases, J lost 9 bases, and 17 bases lay in between. The CDR3 extends over 13 amino acids. Germline CDR1 reads SGHDN; CDR2 reads FVKESK.

This sequence joins TRBV30 and TRBJ1-2; unclear D gene. The CDR3 has 12 residues. Germline CDR1 is GTSNPN and CDR2 is SVGIG (reference sequence). V lost 5 bases to trimming and J lost 1 base, with 8 bases between them. CDR3 nucleotide sequence: TGTGCCTGGGCGTCCTATAACTATGGCTACACCTTC. Translated, it gives CAWASYNYGYTF.